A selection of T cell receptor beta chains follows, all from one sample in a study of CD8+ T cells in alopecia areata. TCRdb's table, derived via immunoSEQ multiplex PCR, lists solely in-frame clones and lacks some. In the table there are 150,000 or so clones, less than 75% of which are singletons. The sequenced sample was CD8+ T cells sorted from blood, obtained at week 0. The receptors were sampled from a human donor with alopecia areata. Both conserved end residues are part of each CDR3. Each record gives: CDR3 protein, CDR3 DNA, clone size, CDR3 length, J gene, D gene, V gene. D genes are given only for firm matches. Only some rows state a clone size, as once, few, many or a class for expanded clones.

CASRYGDSPLHF	TGTGCCAGCAGATACGGAGATTCACCCCTCCACTTT	NA	12	TRBJ1-6	NA	TRBV4-2
CASSKLQGTNTEAFF	TGCGCCAGCAGCAAGCTACAGGGTACGAACACTGAAGCTTTCTTT	few	15	TRBJ1-1	NA	TRBV5-1
CASSPTGTGVVNTEAFF	TGCGCCAGCAGCCCGACGGGGACAGGGGTGGTGAACACTGAAGCTTTCTTT	NA	17	TRBJ1-1	TRBD1	TRBV5-1
CASSYGTGVNQPQHF	TGTGCCAGCAGCTACGGGACAGGGGTCAATCAGCCCCAGCATTTT	few	15	TRBJ1-5	TRBD1	TRBV5-6
CASSLGASGYNEQFF	TGCGCCAGCAGCTTGGGGGCTAGCGGATACAATGAGCAGTTCTTC	NA	15	TRBJ2-1	TRBD2	TRBV5-1
CVSSGSGDEQFF	TGTGTCAGCAGCGGAAGCGGTGATGAGCAGTTCTTC	NA	12	TRBJ2-1	NA	TRBV7-9
CADQRTDYGYTF	TGTGCCGACCAAAGGACGGACTATGGCTACACCTTC	NA	12	TRBJ1-2	NA	TRBV2
CASSPRDRENYNEQFF	TGTGCCAGCAGCCCGCGGGACAGGGAAAACTACAATGAGCAGTTCTTC	NA	16	TRBJ2-1	TRBD1	TRBV13
CAWRETGGPWEETQYF	TGTGCCTGGAGGGAGACAGGGGGCCCGTGGGAAGAGACCCAGTACTTC	NA	16	TRBJ2-5	TRBD1	TRBV30
CASSAPDEVRKTQYF	TGTGCCAGCAGCGCTCCCGACGAGGTTCGGAAGACCCAGTACTTC	NA	15	TRBJ2-5	NA	TRBV13
CASSLLLEKTQYF	TGTGCCAGTAGTCTACTCCTGGAGAAGACCCAGTACTTC	NA	13	TRBJ2-5	NA	TRBV19
CASSHPIGDTQYF	TGTGCCAGCAGCCATCCCATCGGCGATACGCAGTATTTT	NA	13	TRBJ2-3	NA	TRBV7-9
CSVEEGSIAGASYNEQFF	TGCAGCGTTGAAGAAGGGAGCATAGCGGGGGCCTCCTACAATGAGCAGTTCTTC	once	18	TRBJ2-1	TRBD2	TRBV29-1
CASSESGPGTGHYGYTF	TGCGCCAGCAGTGAGTCGGGACCAGGGACAGGGCACTATGGCTACACCTTC	NA	17	TRBJ1-2	TRBD1	TRBV10-2
CASSQGPSGGNTQYF	TGCGCCAGCAGCCAAGGCCCTAGCGGGGGAAATACGCAGTATTTT	NA	15	TRBJ2-3	TRBD2	TRBV4-1
CASSPTGDYNEQFF	TGTGCCAGCAGTCCCACAGGTGACTACAATGAGCAGTTCTTC	NA	14	TRBJ2-1	NA	TRBV27
CASWDRAGALYEQYF	TGTGCCAGCTGGGACCGAGCGGGGGCCCTCTACGAGCAGTACTTC	NA	15	TRBJ2-7	TRBD2	TRBV2
CASRQPDLRGYTF	TGTGCCAGTAGACAGCCAGATCTCCGTGGCTACACCTTC	NA	13	TRBJ1-2	NA	TRBV19
CASSRGPQETQYF	TGCGCCAGCAGCCGGGGCCCTCAAGAGACCCAGTACTTC	NA	13	TRBJ2-5	NA	TRBV4-1
CASSAGQAYEQYF	TGTGCCAGTAGTGCCGGACAAGCCTACGAGCAGTACTTC	NA	13	TRBJ2-7	NA	TRBV19
CSVAGLEGRWDYEYEQFF	TGCAGCGTTGCCGGCCTAGAAGGGAGGTGGGACTATGAGTATGAGCAGTTCTTC	NA	18	TRBJ2-1	TRBD2	TRBV29-1
CASSRAGYDTGELFF	TGTGCCAGCAGCCGCGCAGGGTACGACACCGGGGAGCTGTTTTTT	NA	15	TRBJ2-2	NA	TRBV7-9
CASSKPGRTIPSSSYEQYF	TGTGCCAGCAGCAAACCGGGACGGACTATTCCTAGCAGCTCCTACGAGCAGTACTTC	NA	19	TRBJ2-7	NA	TRBV7-3